A selection of T cell receptor beta chains follows, all from one sample in a study of blood T cell repertoires in COVID-19. TCRdb's copy holds only in-frame clones and misses some; the assay was immunoSEQ multiplex PCR. The sample lists 150,000 to 200,000 clones; approximately 85% were seen once. Sequencing was carried out using peripheral blood. The receptor set was obtained from a woman in her fifties or sixties with COVID-19, enrolled during active disease. CDR3s include the opening cysteine and the closing phenylalanine or tryptophan.

V	J	CDR3
TRBV15	TRBJ2-7	CATSRGRESEQYF
TRBV6-4	TRBJ1-2	CASGPEGAKTYGYTF
TRBV4-1	TRBJ1-5	CASRRQLESWPQHF
TRBV6-5	TRBJ1-5	CASRLGTGSNQPQHF
TRBV5-6	TRBJ2-7	CASSLTGGDEQYF
TRBV7-3	TRBJ2-5	CASSPGGAGETQYF
TRBV14	TRBJ1-2	CASSQDPGGVYGYTF
TRBV7-3	TRBJ2-5	CASSSMGGLETQYF
TRBV29-1	TRBJ2-5	CSVEPEVGETQYF
TRBV19	TRBJ2-6	CASRARDRAAGANVLTF
TRBV19	TRBJ1-5	CASSIRQGQPQHF
TRBV9	TRBJ2-2	CASSGRQGRSAGELFF
TRBV10-3	TRBJ1-6	CAIRQVGDSPLHF
TRBV6-2/TRBV6-3	TRBJ1-4	CASSKKKTGYREKLFF
TRBV6-5	TRBJ1-6	CASTSSQASPLHF
TRBV12-3/TRBV12-4	TRBJ1-4	CASSLVQNEKLFF
TRBV4-1	TRBJ2-7	CASSIGTGGSYEQYF
TRBV6-1	TRBJ1-1	CASRTDLNTEAFF
TRBV4-1	TRBJ2-2	CASTRTGGGPGELFF
TRBV5-1	TRBJ2-7	CASSLGTEPHEQYF
TRBV4-3	TRBJ2-1	CASSQHGPGQGYNEQFF
TRBV6-5	TRBJ2-3	CASSKLGTSKDTQYF
TRBV2	TRBJ2-3	CASSEGGPSGIDTQYF
TRBV7-2	TRBJ1-2	CASSNPQNYGYTF
TRBV9	TRBJ1-6	CASSVGGRDNSPLHF
TRBV4-1	TRBJ1-1	CASSPRQSGVAEAFF
TRBV5-1	TRBJ2-2	CASSLRLAGTGELFF
TRBV7-2	TRBJ1-5	CASSFGVNQPQHF
TRBV5-1	TRBJ2-1	CASSLMMTGFYNEQFF
TRBV6-5	TRBJ1-6	CASSPRAGGNSPLHF
TRBV27	TRBJ2-2	CASSTGQGVFTGELFF
TRBV4-1	TRBJ2-5	CASSQIAGAGETQYF
TRBV6-4	TRBJ2-3	CASRSSGGATDTQYF
TRBV6-5	TRBJ1-1	CASRTGILYTEAFF
TRBV2	TRBJ1-1	CASMRAQHEAFF
TRBV7-9	TRBJ2-7	CASSPSWTGETYEQYF
TRBV30	TRBJ2-1	CALDRARRNEQFF
TRBV4-1	TRBJ1-4	CASSQLLTGGIGEKLFF
TRBV30	TRBJ1-6	CAWRTVSSYNSPLHF
TRBV3-1/TRBV3-2	TRBJ1-5	CASSQGGMGNQPQHF
TRBV6-2/TRBV6-3	TRBJ1-2	CASSYRPTGLHGYTF
TRBV6-2/TRBV6-3	TRBJ2-2	CASSRQGANTGELFF
TRBV24-1	TRBJ2-1	CATSDYTGQVSNEQFF
TRBV18	TRBJ2-2	CASSPATRTVGELFF
TRBV5-1	TRBJ2-2	CASRSQDRGPGELFF
TRBV10-2	TRBJ1-1	CASSEFSAGGLNTEAFF